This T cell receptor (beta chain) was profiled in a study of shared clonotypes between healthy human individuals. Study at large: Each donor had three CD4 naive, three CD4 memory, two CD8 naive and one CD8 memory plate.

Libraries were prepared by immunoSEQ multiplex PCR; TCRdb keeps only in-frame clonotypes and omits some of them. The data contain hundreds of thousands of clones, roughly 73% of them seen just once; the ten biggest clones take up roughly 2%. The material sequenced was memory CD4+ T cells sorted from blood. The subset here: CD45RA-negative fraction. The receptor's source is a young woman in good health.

The CDR3 DNA is TGTGCCAGCAGTCAAACCGGCGTGTACGAGCAGTACTTC. Its protein product is CASSQTGVYEQYF. The V and J genes are TRBV6-1 and TRBJ2-7, with D uncertain. Germline V gene sequence: CDR1 MNHNS, CDR2 SASEGT. The CDR3 has 13 amino acids. V lost 5 bases to trimming and J lost 4 bases, with 12 bases between them.